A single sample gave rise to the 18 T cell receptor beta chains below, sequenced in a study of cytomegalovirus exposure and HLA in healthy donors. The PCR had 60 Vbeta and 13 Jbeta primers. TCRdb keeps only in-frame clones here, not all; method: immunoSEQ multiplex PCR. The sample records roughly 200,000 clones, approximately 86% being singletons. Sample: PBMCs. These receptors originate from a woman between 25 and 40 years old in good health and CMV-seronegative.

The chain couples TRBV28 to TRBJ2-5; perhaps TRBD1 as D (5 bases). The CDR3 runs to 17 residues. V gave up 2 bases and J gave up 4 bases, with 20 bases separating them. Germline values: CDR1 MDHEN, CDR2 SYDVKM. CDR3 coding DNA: TGTGCCAGCAGTTTAAGGTCCTTTGTGGGGCACCGAGAGACCCAGTACTTC. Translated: CASSLRSFVGHRETQYF.

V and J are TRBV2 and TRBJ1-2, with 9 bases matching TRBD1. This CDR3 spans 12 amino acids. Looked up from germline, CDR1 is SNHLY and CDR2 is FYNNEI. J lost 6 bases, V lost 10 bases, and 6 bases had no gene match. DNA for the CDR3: TGTGCCACCAGGGGGACAGGGCATGGCTACACCTTC. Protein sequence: CATRGTGHGYTF.

CDR3 sequence (DNA): TGCGCCAGCAGCTCTAGCGGAGGTAACACCGGGGAGCTGTTTTTT. This translates into CASSSSGGNTGELFF. The rearrangement uses TRBV5-1 and TRBJ2-2; 7 bases fit TRBD2. The CDR3 has 15 amino acids. Per the germline V gene, CDR1 is SGHRS and CDR2 is YFSETQ. V dropped 3 bases and J dropped 2; count of bases not matched to a gene: 4.

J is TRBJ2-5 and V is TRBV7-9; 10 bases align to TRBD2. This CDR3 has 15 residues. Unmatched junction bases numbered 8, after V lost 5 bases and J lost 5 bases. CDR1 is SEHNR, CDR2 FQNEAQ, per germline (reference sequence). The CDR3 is CASSPSLAGVETQYF. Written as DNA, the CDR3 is TGTGCCAGCAGCCCCTCCCTAGCGGGAGTGGAGACCCAGTACTTC.

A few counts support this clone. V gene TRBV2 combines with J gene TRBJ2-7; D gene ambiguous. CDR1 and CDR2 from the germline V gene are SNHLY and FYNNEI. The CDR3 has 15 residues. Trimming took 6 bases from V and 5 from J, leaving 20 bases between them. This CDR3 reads CASSQGLAKGNEQYF. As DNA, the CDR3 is TGTGCCAGCAGCCAAGGATTAGCCAAAGGCAACGAGCAGTACTTC.

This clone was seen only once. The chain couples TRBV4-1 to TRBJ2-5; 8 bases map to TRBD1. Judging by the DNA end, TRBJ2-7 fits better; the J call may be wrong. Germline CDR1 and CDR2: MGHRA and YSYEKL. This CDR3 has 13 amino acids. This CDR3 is CASSHGTGYEQYF. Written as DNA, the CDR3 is TGCGCCAGCAGCCACGGGACAGGCTACGAGCAGTACTTC.

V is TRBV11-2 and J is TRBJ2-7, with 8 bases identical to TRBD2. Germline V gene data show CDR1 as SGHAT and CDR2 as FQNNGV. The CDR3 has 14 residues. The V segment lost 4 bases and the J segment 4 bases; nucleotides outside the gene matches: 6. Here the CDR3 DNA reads TGTGCCAGCAGCTCCCTACTAGCGGCGTACGAGCAGTACTTC. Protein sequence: CASSSLLAAYEQYF. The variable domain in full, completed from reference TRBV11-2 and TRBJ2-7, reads EAGVAQSPRYKIIEKRQSVAFWCNPISGHATLYWYQQILGQGPKLLIQFQNNGVVDDSQLPKDRFSAERLKGVDSTLKIQPAKLEDSAVYLCASSSLLAAYEQYFGPGTRLTVT.

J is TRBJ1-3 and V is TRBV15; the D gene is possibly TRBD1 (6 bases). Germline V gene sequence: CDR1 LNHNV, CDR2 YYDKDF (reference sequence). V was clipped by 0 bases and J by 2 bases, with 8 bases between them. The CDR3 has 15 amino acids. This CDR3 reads CATSRDQGTGNTIYF. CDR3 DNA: TGTGCCACCAGCAGAGATCAGGGGACTGGAAACACCATATATTTT.

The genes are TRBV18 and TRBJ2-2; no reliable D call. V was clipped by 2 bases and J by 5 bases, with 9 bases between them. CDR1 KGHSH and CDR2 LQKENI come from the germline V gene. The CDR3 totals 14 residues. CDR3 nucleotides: TGTGCCAGCTCACCAACCTTAGAAACCGGGGAGCTGTTTTTT. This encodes CASSPTLETGELFF.

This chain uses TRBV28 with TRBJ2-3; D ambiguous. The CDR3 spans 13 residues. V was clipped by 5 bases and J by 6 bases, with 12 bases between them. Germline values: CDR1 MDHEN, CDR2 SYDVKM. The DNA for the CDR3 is TGTGCCAGCAGTCTTGGGTTGCGGGATACGCAGTATTTT. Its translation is CASSLGLRDTQYF.

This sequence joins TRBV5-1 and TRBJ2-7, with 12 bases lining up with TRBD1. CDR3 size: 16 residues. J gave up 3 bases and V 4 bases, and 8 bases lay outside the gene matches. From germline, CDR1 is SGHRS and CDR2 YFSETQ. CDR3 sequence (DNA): TGCGCCAGCAGCCCCCCGGGACAGGGGGCTATCTACGAGCAGTACTTC. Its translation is CASSPPGQGAIYEQYF.

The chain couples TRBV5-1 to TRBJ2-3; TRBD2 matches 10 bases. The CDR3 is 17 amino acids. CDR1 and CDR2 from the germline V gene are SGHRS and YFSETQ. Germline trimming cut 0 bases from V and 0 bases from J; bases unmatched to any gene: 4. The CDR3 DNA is TGCGCCAGCAGCTTGGCGGCTAGCGGGGGTAGCACAGATACGCAGTATTTT. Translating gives CASSLAASGGSTDTQYF. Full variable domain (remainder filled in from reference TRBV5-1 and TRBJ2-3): KAGVTQTPRYLIKTRGQQVTLSCSPISGHRSVSWYQQTPGQGLQFLFEYFSETQRNKGNFPGRFSGRQFSNSRSEMNVSTLELGDSALYLCASSLAASGGSTDTQYFGPGTRLTVL.

The DNA for the CDR3 is TGTGCCAGCAGTGCCCGGGACTCCCTGAACGAGCAGTACTTC. Its protein product is CASSARDSLNEQYF. The V gene is TRBV2, the J gene TRBJ2-7, with D maybe TRBD2 (6 bases). V lost 4 bases and J 5 bases, leaving 15 bases between the germline ends. CDR1 is SNHLY, CDR2 FYNNEI, per germline. This CDR3 is built from 14 residues. Supplemented by reference TRBV2 and TRBJ2-7, the full variable domain reads EPEVTQTPSHQVTQMGQEVILRCVPISNHLYFYWYRQILGQKVEFLVSFYNNEISEKSEIFDDQFSVERPDGSNFTLKIRSTKLEDSAMYFCASSARDSLNEQYFGPGTRLTVT.

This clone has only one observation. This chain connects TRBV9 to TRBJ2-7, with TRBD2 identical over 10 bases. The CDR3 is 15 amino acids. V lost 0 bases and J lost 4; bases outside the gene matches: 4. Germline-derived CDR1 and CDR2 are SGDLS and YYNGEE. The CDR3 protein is CASSVEGSGGYEQYF. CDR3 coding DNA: TGTGCCAGCAGCGTAGAGGGTAGCGGGGGGTACGAGCAGTACTTC.

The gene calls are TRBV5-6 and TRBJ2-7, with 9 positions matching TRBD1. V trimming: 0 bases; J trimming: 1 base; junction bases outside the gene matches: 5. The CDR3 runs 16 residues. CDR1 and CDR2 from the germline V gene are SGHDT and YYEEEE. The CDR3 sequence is CASSLEQGALSYEQYF. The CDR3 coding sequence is TGTGCCAGCAGCTTGGAACAGGGGGCCCTTTCCTACGAGCAGTACTTC.

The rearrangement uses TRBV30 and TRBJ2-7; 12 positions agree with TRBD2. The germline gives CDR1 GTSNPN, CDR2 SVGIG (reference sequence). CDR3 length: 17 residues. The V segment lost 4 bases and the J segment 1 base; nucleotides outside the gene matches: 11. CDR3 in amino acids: CAWNSSGRADPSYEQYF. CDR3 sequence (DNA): TGTGCCTGGAACTCTAGCGGGAGGGCCGATCCGTCCTACGAGCAGTACTTC.

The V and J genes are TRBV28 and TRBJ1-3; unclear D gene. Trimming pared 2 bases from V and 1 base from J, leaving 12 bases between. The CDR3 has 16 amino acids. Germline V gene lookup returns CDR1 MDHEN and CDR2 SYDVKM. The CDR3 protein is CASSLTGEGSGNTIYF. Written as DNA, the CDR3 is TGTGCCAGCAGTTTAACTGGGGAGGGTTCTGGAAACACCATATATTTT.

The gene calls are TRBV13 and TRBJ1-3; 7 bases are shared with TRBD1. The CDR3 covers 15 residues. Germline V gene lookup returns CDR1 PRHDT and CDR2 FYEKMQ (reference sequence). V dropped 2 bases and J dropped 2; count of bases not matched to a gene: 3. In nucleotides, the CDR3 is TGTGCCAGCAGCTTAAACAGGGGAGCTGGAAACACCATATATTTT. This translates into CASSLNRGAGNTIYF.